Below, one T cell receptor beta chain is given with its context. This specimen belongs to a study of blood T cell repertoires in COVID-19. Generated by immunoSEQ multiplex PCR, the TCRdb table keeps only in-frame clones and is missing some. The sample records some 110,000 clones, roughly 80% being singletons. The CDR3 runs to 14 residues. The chain uses TRBV21-1 and TRBJ2-1; the D segment call TRBD2 is taken from the table without a DNA check. TRBV21-1 is termed a pseudogene. The sample taken for sequencing was peripheral blood. The sequence was obtained from a man aged 65-85 years with acute or convalescent COVID-19. This chain's CDR3 is CASSRGGLANEQFF. The CDR3 nucleotides read TGTGCCAGCAGCAGAGGGGGACTAGCAAATGAGCAGTTCTTC.